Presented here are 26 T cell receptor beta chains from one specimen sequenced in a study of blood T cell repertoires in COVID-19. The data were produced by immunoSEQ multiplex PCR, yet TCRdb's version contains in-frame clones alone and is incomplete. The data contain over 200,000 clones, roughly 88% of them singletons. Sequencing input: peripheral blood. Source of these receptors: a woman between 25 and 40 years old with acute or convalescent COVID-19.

CDR3 DNA: TGTGCCAGCAGCTTGGGGTCAGTAAGAAGAGATACGCAGTATTTT. This encodes CASSLGSVRRDTQYF. The chain carries TRBV5-4 and TRBJ2-3, with unresolved D. Germline CDR1 and CDR2: SGHNT and YYREEE (reference sequence). Deletions cut 0 bases from V and 5 bases from J, with 13 bases between. This CDR3 contains 15 residues.

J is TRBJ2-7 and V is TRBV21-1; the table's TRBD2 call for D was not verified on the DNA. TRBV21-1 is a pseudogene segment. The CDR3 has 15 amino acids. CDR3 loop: CASSKETSGPYEQYF. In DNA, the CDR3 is TGTGCCAGCAGCAAAGAGACTAGCGGGCCGTACGAGCAGTACTTC.

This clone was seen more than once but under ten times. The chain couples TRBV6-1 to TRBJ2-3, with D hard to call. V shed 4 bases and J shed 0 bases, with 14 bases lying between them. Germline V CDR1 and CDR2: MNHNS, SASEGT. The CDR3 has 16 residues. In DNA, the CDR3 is TGTGCCAGCAGTGCGAACACACGAAAAAGCACAGATACGCAGTATTTT. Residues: CASSANTRKSTDTQYF.

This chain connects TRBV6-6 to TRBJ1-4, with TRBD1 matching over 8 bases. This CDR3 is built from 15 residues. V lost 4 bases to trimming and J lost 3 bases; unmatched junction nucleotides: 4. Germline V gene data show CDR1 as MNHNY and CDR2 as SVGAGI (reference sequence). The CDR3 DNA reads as TGTGCCAGCAGTTTGCCGGGACAGGCTAATGAAAAACTGTTTTTT. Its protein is CASSLPGQANEKLFF.

CDR3 DNA sequence: TGTGCCTGGAGTGTACGAACGGGGAGCACAGATACGCAGTATTTT. Protein product: CAWSVRTGSTDTQYF. The J gene is TRBJ2-3, the V gene TRBV30, with D possibly TRBD2 on 5 matching bases. V was clipped by 0 bases and J by 0 bases, with 10 bases between them. Looked up from germline, CDR1 is GTSNPN and CDR2 is SVGIG (reference sequence). There are 15 residues in the CDR3.

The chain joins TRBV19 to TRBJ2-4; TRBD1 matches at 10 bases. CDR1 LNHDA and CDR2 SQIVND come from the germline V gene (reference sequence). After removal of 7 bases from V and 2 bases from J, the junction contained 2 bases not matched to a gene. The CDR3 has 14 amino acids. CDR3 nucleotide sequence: TGTGCCAGTAAGGGACAGGGGACCAAAAACATTCAGTACTTC. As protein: CASKGQGTKNIQYF.

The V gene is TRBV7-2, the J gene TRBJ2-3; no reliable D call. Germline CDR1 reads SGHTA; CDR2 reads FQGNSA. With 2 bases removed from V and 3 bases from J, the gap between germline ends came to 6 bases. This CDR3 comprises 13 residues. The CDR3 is CASSLLLTDTQYF. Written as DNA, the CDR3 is TGTGCCAGCAGCTTACTCCTGACAGATACGCAGTATTTT.

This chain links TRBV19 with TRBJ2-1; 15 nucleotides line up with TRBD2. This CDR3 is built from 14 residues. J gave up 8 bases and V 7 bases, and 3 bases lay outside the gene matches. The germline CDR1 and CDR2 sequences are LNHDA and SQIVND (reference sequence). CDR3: CASKRTSGRDEQFF. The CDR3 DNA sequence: TGTGCCAGTAAACGGACTAGCGGGAGGGATGAGCAGTTCTTC.

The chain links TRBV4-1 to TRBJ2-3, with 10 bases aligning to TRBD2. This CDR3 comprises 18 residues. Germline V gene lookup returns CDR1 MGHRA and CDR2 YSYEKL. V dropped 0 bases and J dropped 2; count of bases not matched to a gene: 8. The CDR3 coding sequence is TGCGCCAGCAGCCAAGAACTAGCGGGGACCAGAGTCACAGATACGCAGTATTTT. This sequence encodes CASSQELAGTRVTDTQYF.

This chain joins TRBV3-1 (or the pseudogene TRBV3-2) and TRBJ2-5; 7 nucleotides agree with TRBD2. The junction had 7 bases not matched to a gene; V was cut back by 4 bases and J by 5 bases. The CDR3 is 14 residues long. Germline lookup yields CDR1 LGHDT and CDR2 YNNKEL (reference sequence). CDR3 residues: CASSPRLAAETQYF. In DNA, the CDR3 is TGTGCCAGCAGCCCGCGACTAGCTGCCGAGACCCAGTACTTC.

The CDR3 protein is CASSKGSGREARSMNTEAFF. CDR3 coding DNA: TGTGCCAGCAGCAAAGGATCAGGCAGGGAGGCGAGGAGTATGAACACTGAAGCTTTCTTT. The chain employs TRBV21-1 and TRBJ1-1. TRBV21-1 is assigned pseudogene status. CDR3 length equals 20 residues.

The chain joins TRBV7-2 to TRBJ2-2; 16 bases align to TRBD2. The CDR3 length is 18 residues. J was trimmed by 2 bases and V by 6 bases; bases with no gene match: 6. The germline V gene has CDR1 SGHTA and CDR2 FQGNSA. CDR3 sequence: CASRRGTSGGVNTGELFF. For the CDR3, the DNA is TGTGCCAGCAGACGAGGGACTAGCGGGGGGGTAAACACCGGGGAGCTGTTTTTT.

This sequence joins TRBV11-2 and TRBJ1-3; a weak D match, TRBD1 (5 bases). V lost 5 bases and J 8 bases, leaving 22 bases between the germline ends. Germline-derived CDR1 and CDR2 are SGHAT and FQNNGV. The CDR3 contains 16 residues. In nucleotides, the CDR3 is TGTGCCAGCAGCCGAGGAGTCAGGCAGGGAGGTGACACCATATATTTT. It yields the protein CASSRGVRQGGDTIYF.

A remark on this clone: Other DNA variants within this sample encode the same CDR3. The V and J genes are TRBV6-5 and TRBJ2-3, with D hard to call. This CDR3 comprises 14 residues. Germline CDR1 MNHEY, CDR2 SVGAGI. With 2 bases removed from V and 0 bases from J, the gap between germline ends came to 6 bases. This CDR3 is CASSYTVSTDTQYF. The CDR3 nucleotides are TGTGCCAGCAGTTACACGGTTAGCACAGATACGCAGTATTTT.

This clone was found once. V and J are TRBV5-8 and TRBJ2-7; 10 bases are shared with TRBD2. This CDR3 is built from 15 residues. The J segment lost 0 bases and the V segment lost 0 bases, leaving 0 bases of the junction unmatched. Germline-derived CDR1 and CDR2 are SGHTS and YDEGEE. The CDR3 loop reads CASSLGLAGSYEQYF. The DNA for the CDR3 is TGTGCCAGCAGCTTGGGACTAGCGGGCTCCTACGAGCAGTACTTC.

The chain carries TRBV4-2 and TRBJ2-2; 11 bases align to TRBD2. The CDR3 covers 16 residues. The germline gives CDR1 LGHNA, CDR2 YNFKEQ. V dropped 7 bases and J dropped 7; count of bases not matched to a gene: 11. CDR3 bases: TGTGCCAGCAAACTACTAGCGGGAGTGTCCGGCGGGGAGCTGTTTTTT. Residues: CASKLLAGVSGGELFF.

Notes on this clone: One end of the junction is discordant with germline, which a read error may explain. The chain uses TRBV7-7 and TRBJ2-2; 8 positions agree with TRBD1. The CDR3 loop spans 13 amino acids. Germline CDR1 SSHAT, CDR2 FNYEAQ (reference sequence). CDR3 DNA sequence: TGTGCTAGCAGCGTACAGGGGGCCGGGGAGCTGTTTTTT. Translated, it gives CASSVQGAGELFF. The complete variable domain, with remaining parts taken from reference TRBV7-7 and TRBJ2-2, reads GAGVSQSPRYKVTKRGQDVTLRCDPISSHATLYWYQQALGQGPEFLTYFNYEAQPDKSGLPSDRFSAERPEGSISTLTIQRTEQRDSAMYRCASSVQGAGELFFGEGSRLTVL.

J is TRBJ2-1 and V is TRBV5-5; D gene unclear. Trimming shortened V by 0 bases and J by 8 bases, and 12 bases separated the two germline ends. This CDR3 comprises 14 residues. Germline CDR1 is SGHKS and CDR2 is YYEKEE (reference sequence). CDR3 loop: CASSLAQSGYEQFF. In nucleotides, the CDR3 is TGTGCCAGCAGCTTGGCACAGAGTGGGTATGAGCAGTTCTTC.

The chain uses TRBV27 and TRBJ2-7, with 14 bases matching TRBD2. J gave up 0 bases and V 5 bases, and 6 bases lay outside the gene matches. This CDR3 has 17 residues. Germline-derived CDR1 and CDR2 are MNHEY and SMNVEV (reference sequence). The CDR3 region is CASSPGLAGGRSYEQYF. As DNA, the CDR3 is TGTGCCAGCAGTCCCGGACTAGCGGGAGGTCGCTCCTACGAGCAGTACTTC.

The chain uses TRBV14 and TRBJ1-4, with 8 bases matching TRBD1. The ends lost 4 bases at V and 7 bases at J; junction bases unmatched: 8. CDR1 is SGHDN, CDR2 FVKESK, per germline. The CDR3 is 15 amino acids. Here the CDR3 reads CASSLSTGDSEKLFF. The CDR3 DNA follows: TGTGCCAGCAGCCTATCGACAGGGGATAGTGAAAAACTGTTTTTT.

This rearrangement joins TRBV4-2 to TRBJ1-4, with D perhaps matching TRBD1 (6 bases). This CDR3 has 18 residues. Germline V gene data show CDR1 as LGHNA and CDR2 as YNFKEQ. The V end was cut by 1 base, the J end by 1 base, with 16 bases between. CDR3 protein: CASSQAQGNLGTNEKLFF. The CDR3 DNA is TGTGCCAGCAGCCAAGCCCAGGGGAATTTGGGAACTAATGAAAAACTGTTTTTT.

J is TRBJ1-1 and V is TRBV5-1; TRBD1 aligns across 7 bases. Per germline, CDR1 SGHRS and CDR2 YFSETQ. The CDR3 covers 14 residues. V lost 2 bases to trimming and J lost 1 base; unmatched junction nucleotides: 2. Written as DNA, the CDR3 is TGCGCCAGCAGCTTCCGGGACAGGAACACTGAAGCTTTCTTT. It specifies CASSFRDRNTEAFF.

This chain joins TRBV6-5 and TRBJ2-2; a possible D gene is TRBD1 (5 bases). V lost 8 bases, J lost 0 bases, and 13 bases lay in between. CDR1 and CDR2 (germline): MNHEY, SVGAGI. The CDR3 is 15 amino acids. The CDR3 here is CASAFWTTNTGELFF. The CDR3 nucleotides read TGTGCCAGCGCCTTCTGGACAACGAACACCGGGGAGCTGTTTTTT.

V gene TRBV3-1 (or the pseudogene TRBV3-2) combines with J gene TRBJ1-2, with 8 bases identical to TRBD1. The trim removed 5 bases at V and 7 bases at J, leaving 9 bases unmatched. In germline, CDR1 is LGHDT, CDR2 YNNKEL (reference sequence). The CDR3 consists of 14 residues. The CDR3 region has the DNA TGTGCCAGCAGCGTCAACAGGGGGGCCGGTGGCTACACCTTC. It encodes CASSVNRGAGGYTF.

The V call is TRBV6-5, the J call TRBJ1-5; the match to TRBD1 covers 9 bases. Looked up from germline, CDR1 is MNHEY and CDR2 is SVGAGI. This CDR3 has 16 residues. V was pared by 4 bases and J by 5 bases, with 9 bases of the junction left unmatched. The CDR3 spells CASSSKTGGKDQPQHF. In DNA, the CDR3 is TGTGCCAGCAGTTCGAAGACAGGGGGGAAGGATCAGCCCCAGCATTTT.

DNA for the CDR3: TGTGCCAGCAGCGGCATGGGGAGTACAGATACGCAGTATTTT. Its translation is CASSGMGSTDTQYF. This chain uses TRBV9 with TRBJ2-3, with a possible D match to TRBD2 (5 bases). Germline V gene lookup returns CDR1 SGDLS and CDR2 YYNGEE. The CDR3 has 14 residues. V shed 3 bases and J shed 3 bases, with 11 bases lying between them.